The rows below give T cell receptor beta chains drawn from one sample of a study of T cells in Graves' hyperthyroidism and ophthalmopathy. TCRdb re-called the multiplex PCR reads through MiXCR, storing one row per CDR3 protein. Of some 760,000 distinct CDR3 sequences in the sample, about 14% were seen once. Sequenced sample: blood. These receptors were collected from a woman aged 18-29 years with Graves' hyperthyroidism. CDR3s include the opening cysteine and the closing phenylalanine or tryptophan. Each record gives: V gene, D gene, J gene, CDR3 protein. A D gene is named only where the DNA matches it firmly.

TRBV18	-	TRBJ2-4	CASTKEPGKNIQYF
TRBV11-2	TRBD2	TRBJ2-2	CASSFGLAAKSNTGELFF
TRBV7-8	-	TRBJ1-1	CASGSTAAKGTEAFF
TRBV19	TRBD2	TRBJ2-1	CASRDLAGGPHEQFF
TRBV4-1	-	TRBJ2-7	CASSQDGATSSYEQYF
TRBV20-1	-	TRBJ2-7	CSARSTWGDEQYF
TRBV24-1	TRBD1	TRBJ2-5	CATSDQGQGRETQYF
TRBV28	-	TRBJ2-4	CASAGSKRIQYF
TRBV11-3	TRBD1	TRBJ2-2	CASSPGVGQGAGELFF
TRBV5-1	-	TRBJ2-7	CASSVEDICEQYF
TRBV30	-	TRBJ2-1	CAWSYLLGLGNEQFF
TRBV5-4	TRBD1	TRBJ2-3	CASTTGGAGDTQYF
TRBV20-1	-	TRBJ1-5	CSAQRPERPQHF
TRBV2	TRBD1	TRBJ2-7	CASREDRATYEQYF
TRBV7-8	-	TRBJ1-3	CASSLGRGRRTGNTIYF
TRBV12-3/TRBV12-4	TRBD2	TRBJ2-7	CASSFLLKGGREYEQYF
TRBV28	-	TRBJ2-7	CASKQGSHASYEQYF
TRBV2	TRBD2	TRBJ2-1	CASFTGRADEQFF
TRBV5-1	-	TRBJ1-2	CASSFMGLRRGYGYTF
TRBV20-1	TRBD1	TRBJ1-1	CSASTGAENTEAFF
TRBV7-3	TRBD2	TRBJ2-1	CASSLNPGLAGPTYNEQFF
TRBV10-3	TRBD1	TRBJ1-2	CAISPFGTGRYGYTF
TRBV5-1	-	TRBJ2-1	CASSLALRTDYNEQFF
TRBV11-2	-	TRBJ2-5	CANSQGPQETQYF
TRBV7-2	TRBD1	TRBJ2-3	CASSFRQGRTDTQYF
TRBV20-1	-	TRBJ1-4	CSAAPSGFNEKLFF
TRBV27	-	TRBJ2-6	CASRFRGGGASSGANVLTF
TRBV6-6	-	TRBJ1-2	CASSYWRGTNYGYTF
TRBV29-1	TRBD2	TRBJ2-3	CSVRGTSGRRRTDTQYF